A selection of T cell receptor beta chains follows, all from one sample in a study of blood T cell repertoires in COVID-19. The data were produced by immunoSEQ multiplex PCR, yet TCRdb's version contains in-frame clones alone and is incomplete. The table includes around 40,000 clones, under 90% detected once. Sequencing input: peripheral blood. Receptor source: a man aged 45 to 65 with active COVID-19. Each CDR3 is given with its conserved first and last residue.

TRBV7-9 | CASSSGLSNTEAFF
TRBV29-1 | CSTGTSGNHEQYF
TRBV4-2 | CASSQASTALINLYEQYF
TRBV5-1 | CASRGVATSGTSTDTQYF
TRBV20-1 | CSASSLSAGRVDTQYF
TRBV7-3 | CASSLDSEAFF
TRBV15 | CATSIQRANTGELFF
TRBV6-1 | CASSEGGSYEQYF
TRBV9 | CASSVEPSSYNEQFF
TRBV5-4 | CASSRPGAGGDEQFF
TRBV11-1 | CASSRGARQAFF
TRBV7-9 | CASSLTGSEQYF
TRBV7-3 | CASSELATYSYEQYF
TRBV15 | CATSRDQTSGRGSTDTQYF
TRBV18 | CASSPGTAYNEQFF
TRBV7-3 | CASSLRAGGPTDTQYF
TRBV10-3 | CAITPGSGRASADTQYF
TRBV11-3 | CASSPRTGNNSPLHF
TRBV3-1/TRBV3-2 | CASSLTSGRKTQYF
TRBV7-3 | CASSSQEAGELFF
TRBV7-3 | CASSPTGTGELFF
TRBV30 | CAWDTSGRETQYF
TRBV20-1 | CSVTGAHGYTF
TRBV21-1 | CASSKAPQGSPLHF
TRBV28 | CASNDATAGASYEQYF
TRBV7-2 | CASSLVVGSSGELFF
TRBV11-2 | CASSRGLAGVGDTQYF
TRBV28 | CASSWGGPYEQYF
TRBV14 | CASSQGQGHYGYTF
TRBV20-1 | CSASRQETQYF
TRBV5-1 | CASSLQGTEAFF
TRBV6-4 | CASSNTGTSGYNEQFF
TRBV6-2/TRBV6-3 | CASSVTGVGAYEQYF
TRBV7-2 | CASSPTGSNQPQHF
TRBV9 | CASSVAGSGRIAETQYF
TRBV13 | CASSPGLVLGYNEQFF
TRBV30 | CAWTWHRGIHTF
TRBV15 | CATSRDQGLVDTQYF
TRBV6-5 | CASTAGTNYGYTF
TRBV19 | CASTDLSGNTIYF
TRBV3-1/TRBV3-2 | CASSTGLPGTDTQYF
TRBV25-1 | CASRPTGVGEQYF
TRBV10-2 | CASMPGGNEQFF
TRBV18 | CASSPGQGAPPKNIQYF
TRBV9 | CASSAWDWGGQNEQFF
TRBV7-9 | CASSRQGPPDTQYF
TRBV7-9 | CASSQTGSVQPQHF